This paragraph covers one TCR beta chain sequence. Its antigen is currently unknown. The table came from immunoSEQ multiplex PCR; TCRdb's copy has only in-frame clones and leaves some out. The sample has some 2 million clones; approximately 95% are singletons. Trimming removed 3 bases from V and 1 base from J; junction bases left unmatched: 8. Germline values: CDR1 MNHEY, CDR2 SMNVEV (reference sequence). The CDR3 is made up of 16 amino acids. Naive CD8 cells were CD45RO-negative, positively selected for CCR7, excluding terminally differentiated effector memory CD45RA+ cells. The data were obtained in a study of shared clonotypes between healthy human individuals. Turning to the study itself: Each donor's CD8 memory used one plate, CD8 naive two, each CD4 subset three.

Study-wide results and limits: Despite large depth, sorted-subset datasets appeared incompletely sequenced. It was the few donors that limited the genetic and exposure-history diversity represented.

This chain joins TRBV27 and TRBJ2-7; TRBD2 aligns across 8 bases. Source material: naive CD8+ T cells sorted from blood. The sequence was collected from a man younger than 35 in good health. This CDR3 reads CASSFYGGVESYEQYF. CDR3 in DNA: TGTGCCAGCAGTTTCTACGGGGGGGTGGAATCCTACGAGCAGTACTTC.